The 25 T cell receptor beta chains in this list originate from one sample, sequenced in a study of response to subunit inactivated influenza vaccine. TCRdb ran MiXCR on the RT-PCR reads and lists one entry per CDR3 protein. This sample has under 950,000 distinct CDR3 sequences, with 21% found just once. This material consisted of PBMCs from blood, taken more than 4 days after vaccination. The origin of the receptors is a man aged 45-65 years who received an inactivated influenza vaccine.

The rearrangement joins TRBV12-3 or TRBV12-4 to TRBJ2-4; no firm D call. The V and J ends lost 7 bases and 0 bases respectively, with 10 bases between them. The CDR3 is 14 amino acids. Here the CDR3 DNA reads TGTGCCAGCACCATTCTGCCAGCCAAAAACATTCAGTACTTC. Translated: CASTILPAKNIQYF.

The gene calls are TRBV7-9 and TRBJ1-1; D is unresolved. The V end lost 1 base, the J end lost 6 bases, and 12 bases lay between the germline ends. Germline V gene data show CDR1 as SEHNR and CDR2 as FQNEAQ (reference sequence). The CDR3 contains 14 residues. CDR3 in amino acids: CASSLGVGFSEAFF. CDR3 DNA: TGTGCCAGCAGCTTAGGTGTAGGATTTTCTGAAGCTTTCTTT.

This clonotype was detected only a few times. The V call is TRBV4-1, the J call TRBJ1-4, with D possibly TRBD1 on 6 matching bases. The CDR3 has 17 residues. Germline values: CDR1 MGHRA, CDR2 YSYEKL. V dropped 3 bases and J dropped 1 base, with 15 bases sitting between them. This CDR3 reads CASSQKTGGGTNEKLFF. The CDR3 DNA is TGCGCCAGCAGCCAGAAAACAGGAGGGGGAACTAATGAAAAACTGTTTTTT.

This clonotype has only a few counts. V is TRBV6-5 and J is TRBJ2-4, with D tentatively TRBD1 (5 bases). The V end was cut by 4 bases, the J end by 2 bases, with 21 bases between. Germline V gene lookup returns CDR1 MNHEY and CDR2 SVGAGI. The CDR3 loop spans 18 amino acids. The CDR3 DNA is TGTGCCAGCAGTTCAGTAGTACCCAGGGCTTCGTCCAAAAACATTCAGTACTTC. Translating it yields CASSSVVPRASSKNIQYF.

This clonotype was counted only a few times. The gene calls are TRBV12-3 or TRBV12-4 and TRBJ2-7; weak D call: TRBD1 (6 bases). Trimming cost V 2 bases and J 0 bases, with 8 bases left between them. The CDR3 sequence is 14 residues long. CDR3 residues: CASSLRGISYEQYF. CDR3 in DNA: TGTGCCAGCAGTTTAAGGGGGATCTCCTACGAGCAGTACTTC.

The V gene is TRBV12-3 or TRBV12-4, the J gene TRBJ2-7, with 8 bases matching TRBD2. The CDR3 contains 14 residues. The trim removed 5 bases at V and 4 bases at J, leaving 7 bases unmatched. CDR3 DNA: TGTGCCAGCAGTGCGGGGGGCCCGGGGTACGAGCAGTACTTC. Translating it yields CASSAGGPGYEQYF.

In its sample, this clonotype was seen a few times. V usage is TRBV4-2 and J usage is TRBJ2-2; 9 bases line up with TRBD2. Germline CDR1 reads LGHNA; CDR2 reads YNFKEQ. There are 16 residues in the CDR3. The ends lost 4 bases at V and 8 bases at J; junction bases unmatched: 11. The DNA of the CDR3 is TGTGCCAGCAGCCTTCGCACTAGCGGGCCCGGGGGGGAGCTGTTTTTT. It is translated as CASSLRTSGPGGELFF.

This clonotype has at least ten counts. The genes are TRBV7-9 and TRBJ1-1; maybe TRBD1 (5 bases). CDR1 is SEHNR, CDR2 FQNEAQ, per germline (reference sequence). Trimming shortened V by 8 bases and J by 4 bases, and 20 bases separated the two germline ends. The CDR3 length is 15 residues. The DNA of the CDR3 is TGTGCCAGCTACCGCGTGGGAGGGGCCAGCACTGAAGCTTTCTTT. Translated, it gives CASYRVGGASTEAFF.

This clonotype was picked up a small number of times. The rearrangement uses TRBV6-2 or TRBV6-3 and TRBJ1-1; D ambiguous. Deletions cut 0 bases from V and 6 bases from J, with 17 bases between. Per germline, CDR1 MNHEY and CDR2 SVGEGT. The CDR3 runs 16 residues. The CDR3 protein is CASSYSPHQSLSEAFF. CDR3 DNA: TGTGCCAGCAGTTACTCCCCTCATCAGTCCCTCTCTGAAGCTTTCTTT.

The chain employs TRBV7-6 and TRBJ2-5, with TRBD2 matching over 9 bases. With V trimmed by 5 bases and J by 5 bases, 12 bases remained unmatched. Looked up from germline, CDR1 is SGHVS and CDR2 is FNYEAQ. The CDR3 has 16 amino acids. Here the CDR3 reads CASSVMVAGVGETQYF. In DNA, the CDR3 is TGTGCCAGCAGCGTGATGGTAGCGGGAGTAGGGGAGACCCAGTACTTC.

V usage is TRBV12-3 or TRBV12-4 and J usage is TRBJ1-3; D is unclear. CDR3 length equals 12 residues. V lost 6 bases and J lost 3, with 6 bases in between. The CDR3, as DNA: TGTGCCAGCAGCCAATTTGGAAACACCATATATTTT. It is translated as CASSQFGNTIYF.

The CDR3 is CASSVDWTTYNEQFF. CDR3 nucleotides: TGTGCCAGCAGCGTAGACTGGACAACCTACAATGAGCAGTTCTTC. The gene calls are TRBV9 and TRBJ2-1, with TRBD1 as a possible D gene (5 bases). CDR1 is SGDLS, CDR2 YYNGEE, per germline. V lost 0 bases and J lost 2, with 9 bases in between. CDR3 size: 15 residues.

The table lists this clonotype with a few counts. J is TRBJ2-1 and V is TRBV29-1; 9 positions match TRBD2. Germline CDR1 and CDR2: SQVTM and ANQGSEA. Unmatched junction bases numbered 5, after V lost 6 bases and J lost 5 bases. The CDR3 length is 13 residues. CDR3: CSVDRTSDNEQFF. In DNA, the CDR3 is TGCAGCGTAGACCGGACTAGCGACAATGAGCAGTTCTTC.

This clonotype was seen more than once but under ten times. The V and J genes are TRBV7-6 and TRBJ1-2, with a possible D match to TRBD1 (5 bases). This CDR3 has 17 residues. Trimming shortened V by 5 bases and J by 1 base, and 20 bases separated the two germline ends. Germline CDR1 is SGHVS and CDR2 is FNYEAQ. CDR3 nucleotide sequence: TGTGCCAGCAGCCGTTTCGCCGGGACGTCAATTAACTATGGCTACACCTTC. Translating gives CASSRFAGTSINYGYTF. The full variable domain, completed using reference TRBV7-6 and TRBJ1-2, is GAGVSQSPRYKVTKRGQDVALRCDPISGHVSLYWYRQALGQGPEFLTYFNYEAQQDKSGLPNDRFSAERPEGSISTLTIQRTEQRDSAMYRCASSRFAGTSINYGYTFGSGTRLTVV.

The chain uses TRBV7-9 and TRBJ2-7, with 9 bases matching TRBD1. Trimming removed 5 bases from V and 0 bases from J; junction bases left unmatched: 5. This CDR3 comprises 15 residues. Germline assignment: CDR1 SEHNR and CDR2 FQNEAQ (reference sequence). CDR3: CASSDGTGPSYEQYF. CDR3 coding DNA: TGTGCCAGCAGCGACGGGACAGGGCCCTCCTACGAGCAGTACTTC.

This clonotype appeared a few times. J is TRBJ2-3 and V is TRBV24-1, with a possible D match to TRBD2 (5 bases). Germline V lookup: CDR1 KGHDR, CDR2 SFDVKD. Trimming took off 2 bases at V and 2 bases at J, with 7 bases between the two ends. CDR3 length: 14 amino acids. The CDR3: CATSDSGNTDTQYF. Written as DNA, the CDR3 is TGTGCCACCAGTGATTCCGGGAACACAGATACGCAGTATTTT.

The chain couples TRBV7-9 to TRBJ2-1, with D possibly TRBD1 on 6 matching bases. This CDR3 comprises 15 residues. The germline V gene has CDR1 SEHNR and CDR2 FQNEAQ (reference sequence). Trimming took 3 bases from V and 5 from J, leaving 14 bases between them. The CDR3: CASSLDSTGHNEQFF. The CDR3 region has the DNA TGTGCCAGCAGCTTGGACAGTACGGGGCACAATGAGCAGTTCTTC.

The chain has TRBV28 and TRBJ2-7, with TRBD1 identical over 11 bases. Germline CDR1 reads MDHEN; CDR2 reads SYDVKM. CDR3 length equals 15 residues. Trimming took 3 bases from V and 4 from J; bases not matched to a gene: 5. CDR3 DNA: TGTGCCAGCAGTTTCGGGACAGGGGGATGGTACGAGCAGTACTTC. It specifies CASSFGTGGWYEQYF.

This clonotype has more than one count but fewer than ten. CDR3 sequence reads: CASRGQGTSEQYF. The CDR3 DNA is TGTGCCAGCAGGGGACAGGGAACATCCGAGCAGTACTTC. The chain combines TRBV6-1 with TRBJ2-7; 9 bases line up with TRBD1. The germline CDR1 and CDR2 sequences are MNHNS and SASEGT. CDR3 length: 13 amino acids. The ends lost 6 bases at V and 6 bases at J; junction bases unmatched: 6.

The chain employs TRBV27 and TRBJ2-7, with D maybe TRBD2 (6 bases). The CDR3 loop spans 14 amino acids. V lost 2 bases and J 2 bases, leaving 10 bases between the germline ends. The V gene's germline CDR1 is MNHEY and CDR2 SMNVEV (reference sequence). In DNA, the CDR3 is TGTGCCAGCAGTTTAGGCGGGGCAGCCTACGAGCAGTACTTC. Amino acid sequence: CASSLGGAAYEQYF.

V is TRBV24-1 and J is TRBJ2-2; 9 bases fit TRBD1. The germline V gene encodes CDR1 KGHDR and CDR2 SFDVKD. The CDR3 totals 15 residues. Trimming took 4 bases from V and 7 from J; bases not matched to a gene: 6. The CDR3 loop reads CATSDPGTGHGELFF. The DNA for the CDR3 is TGTGCCACCAGTGACCCCGGGACAGGGCACGGGGAGCTGTTTTTT.

Only a few counts were recorded for this clonotype. The chain uses TRBV4-3 and TRBJ1-6; the match to TRBD1 covers 8 bases. The trim removed 4 bases at V and 9 bases at J, leaving 14 bases unmatched. This CDR3 has 17 amino acids. Germline CDR1 is LGHNA and CDR2 is YSLEER. The CDR3: CASSRAEGDRWTSPLHF. CDR3 nucleotide sequence: TGCGCCAGCAGCCGAGCAGAAGGGGACAGGTGGACTTCACCCCTCCACTTT.

This clonotype was counted only a few times. The chain has TRBV18 and TRBJ2-3; TRBD1 agrees at 8 bases. The CDR3 runs to 15 residues. V shed 1 base, J shed 0 bases, and the junction held 0 bases outside the gene matches. CDR1 and CDR2 (germline): KGHSH, LQKENI. The CDR3: CASSPRQGSTDTQYF. The CDR3 DNA reads TGTGCCAGCTCACCACGACAGGGGAGCACAGATACGCAGTATTTT.

This clonotype was picked up a small number of times. The J gene is TRBJ2-2, the V gene TRBV5-1; D unclear. V was pared by 6 bases and J by 5 bases, with 8 bases between. The CDR3 totals 12 residues. Germline values: CDR1 SGHRS, CDR2 YFSETQ. Here the CDR3 reads CASTDVTGELFF. For the CDR3, the DNA is TGCGCCAGCACCGATGTGACCGGGGAGCTGTTTTTT.

The chain links TRBV20-1 to TRBJ2-1, with a weak D call TRBD2 (6 bases). Germline V gives CDR1 DFQATT, CDR2 SNEGSKA (reference sequence). The V end lost 0 bases, the J end lost 0 bases, and 9 bases lay between the germline ends. CDR3 length: 15 residues. The CDR3 reads CSAREGTGSYNEQFF. CDR3 in DNA: TGCAGTGCTAGAGAAGGGACTGGCTCCTACAATGAGCAGTTCTTC.